These T cell receptor beta chains were read from a single sample in a study of glioma-infiltrating T cells. MiXCR, run by TCRdb on the multiplex PCR reads, gives a single entry per CDR3 protein. The sample yields 90,000 to 110,000 distinct CDR3 sequences, less than 30% seen once. The specimen was glioma tissue, nonneoplastic brain tissue, or PBMCs (not recorded which). The source of these receptors is a human donor with low-grade glioma or glioblastoma, undergoing nonglioma brain surgery, or in good health (not recorded which). Each CDR3 is given with its conserved first and last residue. The order of the fields is V gene, J gene, CDR3 protein.

v_call: TRBV25-1; j_call: TRBJ1-2; cdr3_aa: CASSLDSYYGYTF
v_call: TRBV6-6; j_call: TRBJ2-1; cdr3_aa: CASSYSLAGGSEQFF
v_call: TRBV27; j_call: TRBJ2-5; cdr3_aa: CASSLTGAGESQYF
v_call: TRBV5-1; j_call: TRBJ2-7; cdr3_aa: CASSFVGDSYEQYF
v_call: TRBV7-2; j_call: TRBJ2-1; cdr3_aa: CASITSLANEQFF
v_call: TRBV29-1; j_call: TRBJ2-1; cdr3_aa: CSVEPRTGDNEQFF
v_call: TRBV4-2; j_call: TRBJ2-7; cdr3_aa: CASSPEVSDNYEQYF
v_call: TRBV6-9; j_call: TRBJ1-5; cdr3_aa: CASSYGGQVGLTQHF
v_call: TRBV29-1; j_call: TRBJ2-3; cdr3_aa: CSVEENTDTQYF
v_call: TRBV20-1; j_call: TRBJ1-5; cdr3_aa: CSAPQGSNKPQRF
v_call: TRBV12-3/TRBV12-4; j_call: TRBJ2-1; cdr3_aa: CASSLAGGRNEQFF
v_call: TRBV7-8; j_call: TRBJ2-5; cdr3_aa: CASSPRRSQETQYF
v_call: TRBV29-1; j_call: TRBJ2-7; cdr3_aa: CSAIGLAGGPEGRQQYF
v_call: TRBV2; j_call: TRBJ2-5; cdr3_aa: CASRLQETQYF
v_call: TRBV20-1; j_call: TRBJ2-7; cdr3_aa: CSARIEYEQYF
v_call: TRBV30; j_call: TRBJ2-7; cdr3_aa: CAWSPGQGVYEQYF
v_call: TRBV6-6; j_call: TRBJ2-3; cdr3_aa: CGSSYSRTGDPDTQYF
v_call: TRBV5-1; j_call: TRBJ2-1; cdr3_aa: CASSLDSPTYNEQFF
v_call: TRBV7-2; j_call: TRBJ1-1; cdr3_aa: CASVPRQGGTEAFF
v_call: TRBV7-8; j_call: TRBJ2-7; cdr3_aa: CASSLIQGRLYEQYF
v_call: TRBV28; j_call: TRBJ2-7; cdr3_aa: CASSLFTSGSYEQYF
v_call: TRBV4-3; j_call: TRBJ1-2; cdr3_aa: CASSQDHLGRDYGYTF
v_call: TRBV6-5; j_call: TRBJ2-2; cdr3_aa: CASSYVGGSTGELFF
v_call: TRBV20-1; j_call: TRBJ2-3; cdr3_aa: CRDPGPPDTQYF
v_call: TRBV3-1; j_call: TRBJ2-7; cdr3_aa: CASSRARGSSSSYEQYF
v_call: TRBV12-3/TRBV12-4; j_call: TRBJ2-5; cdr3_aa: CASSLGPQETQYF
v_call: TRBV20-1; j_call: TRBJ1-5; cdr3_aa: CSARYRALIRPQHF
v_call: TRBV6-1; j_call: TRBJ1-1; cdr3_aa: CASSRARTGVHTEAFF
v_call: TRBV3-1; j_call: TRBJ2-1; cdr3_aa: CASSQGTGTRPFF
v_call: TRBV29-1; j_call: TRBJ1-1; cdr3_aa: CSVTIKGTVTEAFF
v_call: TRBV6-2/TRBV6-3; j_call: TRBJ1-1; cdr3_aa: CATSALLNTEAFF
v_call: TRBV20-1; j_call: TRBJ2-3; cdr3_aa: CSARKTRGTTDTQYF
v_call: TRBV20-1; j_call: TRBJ1-1; cdr3_aa: CSATAYAMNTEAFF
v_call: TRBV7-9; j_call: TRBJ1-5; cdr3_aa: CASSLGSGVNQPQHF
v_call: TRBV27; j_call: TRBJ1-5; cdr3_aa: CASSFEGGGRNQPQHF
v_call: TRBV2; j_call: TRBJ2-1; cdr3_aa: CASGGSSSYNEQFF
v_call: TRBV11-3; j_call: TRBJ1-4; cdr3_aa: CASSLGGGDEKLFF
v_call: TRBV18; j_call: TRBJ2-5; cdr3_aa: CASPPQDRDAETQYF
v_call: TRBV6-6; j_call: TRBJ2-3; cdr3_aa: CASSYSSKGTTDTQYF
v_call: TRBV6-6; j_call: TRBJ1-4; cdr3_aa: CASSYLQGATNEKLFF
v_call: TRBV27; j_call: TRBJ2-1; cdr3_aa: CASSPVGQGWVPHPNEQFF
v_call: TRBV2; j_call: TRBJ1-6; cdr3_aa: CASSDRGAWYSPLHF
v_call: TRBV25-1; j_call: TRBJ1-1; cdr3_aa: CASSESSGQNIEAFF
v_call: TRBV18; j_call: TRBJ2-3; cdr3_aa: CASSPSTSGRDTQYF
v_call: TRBV7-2; j_call: TRBJ2-7; cdr3_aa: CASSIRDRAEQYF
v_call: TRBV5-5; j_call: TRBJ2-1; cdr3_aa: CASSRDTQRREQFF
v_call: TRBV7-2; j_call: TRBJ2-7; cdr3_aa: CASSLVQLEQYF
v_call: TRBV7-3; j_call: TRBJ2-1; cdr3_aa: CASSLLGREYNEQFF
v_call: TRBV6-2/TRBV6-3; j_call: TRBJ1-2; cdr3_aa: CVSSYSQLNYGYTF
v_call: TRBV29-1; j_call: TRBJ1-1; cdr3_aa: CSVYGDTEAFF
v_call: TRBV29-1; j_call: TRBJ2-1; cdr3_aa: CSELDGTDEQFF
v_call: TRBV20-1; j_call: TRBJ2-1; cdr3_aa: CSTLSRGNNEQFF
v_call: TRBV18; j_call: TRBJ1-1; cdr3_aa: CASSPPRPQNTEAFF
v_call: TRBV2; j_call: TRBJ1-5; cdr3_aa: CASQGDSNQPQHF